These 4 T cell receptor beta chains were sequenced from one sample in a study of blood T cell repertoires in COVID-19. Sequencing used immunoSEQ multiplex PCR; TCRdb keeps in-frame clones, though not all of them. The profile shows about 70,000 clones, roughly 86% of them singletons. The sample comprised peripheral blood. Receptors were obtained from a human donor in a cohort sampled during active COVID-19.

The gene calls are TRBV6-1 and TRBJ2-1; tentatively, D is TRBD1 (6 bases). The CDR3 sequence is 15 residues long. CDR1 and CDR2 (germline): MNHNS, SASEGT. V was pared by 2 bases and J by 0 bases, with 8 bases between. CDR3 in DNA: TGTGCCAGCAGTGAACAGGGGAGCTCCTACAATGAGCAGTTCTTC. Its protein is CASSEQGSSYNEQFF.

This chain joins TRBV30 and TRBJ1-1; D may be TRBD1 (5 bases). In germline, CDR1 is GTSNPN, CDR2 SVGIG (reference sequence). The CDR3 consists of 12 residues. V lost 5 bases to trimming and J lost 2 bases, with 9 bases between them. The CDR3: CAWGDFNTEAFF. The CDR3 nucleotides are TGTGCCTGGGGGGACTTCAACACTGAAGCTTTCTTT.

The CDR3 is CASSATTGGGTGELFF. The CDR3, as DNA: TGTGCCAGCAGCGCCACTACAGGGGGTGGCACCGGGGAGCTGTTTTTT. The rearrangement links TRBV9 to TRBJ2-2; 8 bases agree with TRBD1. This CDR3 region has 16 residues. Germline-derived CDR1 and CDR2 are SGDLS and YYNGEE. Trimming at V came to 3 bases and at J to 4 bases, leaving 8 bases not matched to a gene.

Written as DNA, the CDR3 is TGTGCCAGCGTTGCGGGTGACTACAATGAGCAGTTCTTC. This gives the protein CASVAGDYNEQFF. The chain has TRBV2 and TRBJ2-1, with D possibly being TRBD2 (5 bases). The CDR3 runs 13 residues. The germline CDR1 and CDR2 sequences are SNHLY and FYNNEI. The V end lost 8 bases, the J end lost 3 bases, and 11 bases lay between the germline ends.